These T cell receptor beta chains were read from a single sample in a study of blood T cell repertoires in COVID-19. Data came from immunoSEQ multiplex PCR; TCRdb stores just in-frame clones and leaves some out. Of 350,000 or so clones in the sample, around nine tenths were seen once. Sequencing used PBMCs or T cells enriched from blood (not recorded which). These TCRs come from a woman in her thirties who had been exposed to COVID-19. The CDR3 runs from the conserved cysteine through the conserved F or W. D genes are given only for firm matches. The size entry is marked missing in some rows and otherwise reads once, few, many or a size class.

D: .; V: TRBV11-2; size: .; J: TRBJ2-7; CDR3: CASSLGAGLTYEQYF; DNA: TGTGCCAGCAGCTTAGGAGCAGGCCTGACCTACGAGCAGTACTTC
D: .; V: TRBV5-4; size: .; J: TRBJ1-1; CDR3: CASSNAGEGYTEAFF; DNA: TGTGCCAGCAGCAACGCCGGGGAGGGGTACACTGAAGCTTTCTTT
D: TRBD2; V: TRBV27; size: once; J: TRBJ2-6; CDR3: CASSLDWAGAGANVLTF; DNA: TGTGCCAGCAGTCTCGATTGGGCGGGAGCTGGGGCCAACGTCCTGACTTTC
D: TRBD2; V: TRBV5-1; size: .; J: TRBJ2-7; CDR3: CASSSGLAYEQYF; DNA: TGCGCCAGCAGCTCGGGACTAGCCTACGAGCAGTACTTC
D: TRBD2; V: TRBV3-1/TRBV3-2; size: .; J: TRBJ2-5; CDR3: CASTQSGSQETQYF; DNA: TGTGCCAGCACCCAGAGCGGGAGTCAGGAGACCCAGTACTTC
D: .; V: TRBV27; size: .; J: TRBJ1-4; CDR3: CASTKREGRGEKLFF; DNA: TGTGCCAGCACCAAACGGGAAGGGAGGGGTGAAAAACTGTTTTTT
D: TRBD2; V: TRBV28; size: .; J: TRBJ2-3; CDR3: CASSSGLAGDVSTDTQYF; DNA: TGTGCCAGCAGTTCGGGACTAGCGGGAGACGTGAGCACAGATACGCAGTATTTT
D: .; V: TRBV5-1; size: .; J: TRBJ1-1; CDR3: CASSQGQNTEAFF; DNA: TGCGCCAGCAGCCAGGGACAGAACACTGAAGCTTTCTTT
D: TRBD1; V: TRBV5-1; size: .; J: TRBJ1-4; CDR3: CASSPTGDPATNEKLFF; DNA: TGCGCCAGCAGCCCCACAGGGGACCCGGCAACTAATGAAAAACTGTTTTTT
D: TRBD1; V: TRBV24-1; size: .; J: TRBJ2-1; CDR3: CATSDLTGQGDNEQFF; DNA: TGTGCCACCAGTGATTTAACGGGACAGGGGGACAATGAGCAGTTCTTC
D: .; V: TRBV24-1; size: .; J: TRBJ2-7; CDR3: CATSAVIGQGGYEQYF; DNA: TGTGCCACCAGTGCAGTAATAGGGCAGGGGGGCTACGAGCAGTACTTC
D: .; V: TRBV25-1; size: .; J: TRBJ1-2; CDR3: CASSPPETGNYGYTF; DNA: TGTGCCAGCAGTCCCCCGGAGACGGGTAACTATGGCTACACCTTC
D: TRBD2; V: TRBV28; size: .; J: TRBJ2-5; CDR3: CASSFSRTSKRTQYF; DNA: TGTGCCAGCAGTTTCTCCCGGACTAGCAAACGGACCCAGTACTTC
D: .; V: TRBV11-3; size: .; J: TRBJ2-6; CDR3: CASSSGAGANVLTF; DNA: TGTGCCAGCAGCTCGGGGGCTGGGGCCAACGTCCTGACTTTC
D: .; V: TRBV28; size: .; J: TRBJ1-4; CDR3: CASSFRPEDEKLFF; DNA: TGTGCCAGCAGTTTCCGCCCTGAGGATGAAAAACTGTTTTTT
D: TRBD2; V: TRBV7-7; size: .; J: TRBJ2-1; CDR3: CASSLLGGSGDEQFF; DNA: TGTGCTAGCAGCTTATTGGGCGGGAGTGGCGATGAGCAGTTCTTC